This T cell receptor (beta chain) was obtained from a study of early stage breast cancer tumors (TCRdb year 2017). Background for the entire study: Of the 15 or so invasive breast tumors, about 13 were found to be estrogen receptor-positive, progesterone receptor-positive and HER2-negative. On average, each sample had about 10-fold read coverage. Most of the 12 ER+/PR+/HER2- tumors were invasive ductal carcinomas, while the other four were invasive lobular carcinomas. Across all samples, 2,500,000 or so templates representing roughly 1,100,000 unique clonotypes were detected.

Regarding this clone: Its antigen has not been determined. No much larger clonotype is one base removed from it; base qualities were not supplied.

The study profiled bulk TCR beta-chain repertoires in matched peripheral blood, tumor and adjacent normal breast tissue taken from about 15 patients with early-stage breast cancer. Before surgery, 5-10 mL of whole blood was collected into EDTA tubes and then processed within 2 hours. Ficoll-Paque centrifugation in SepMate-50 tubes was used to isolate peripheral blood mononuclear cells. For storage in liquid nitrogen, PBMCs were cryopreserved as aliquots of about 1.9 to 4 million cells in roughly 90% FBS with 10% DMSO. The Qiagen AllPrep DNA/RNA Mini kit was used to extract genomic DNA. What the study reported, not specific to this receptor: About 2.5-fold higher T cell density and higher clonality were observed in tumors than in adjacent normal breast tissue. Chain pairing and functional markers such as CD4, CD8 and FOXP3 were not captured by bulk genomic DNA sequencing of unsorted cells. Enriched TCRB sequences shared across patients were mostly commonly generated sequences, unlikely to play an important role in the tumor microenvironment. Because the cohort was small, analysis by tumor subtype was not possible. Repertoires from blood resembled normal breast more closely than tumor, and using blood as a reference for each tissue separated tumor from normal in 14 of 16 patients.

Two independent genomic DNA replicates were amplified for each sample, with 0.5 ug used for blood and around 1.5 ug for tumor or normal breast. Following the manufacturer's instructions, the ImmunoSeq Intro kit was used to carry out TCRB sequencing on genomic DNA. The multiplex PCR ran for 30 to 35 cycles using proprietary primers and spike-in control sequences for absolute quantification. Single-end 150-bp reads were used to sequence an 87-bp fragment spanning the CDR3 and the flanking V and J genes. Each lane of an Illumina MiSeq using version 3.0 chemistry carried seven multiplexed samples, with two replicates per sample. As for how the authors treated the data: Raw data were processed by the vendor's proprietary pipeline, with both replicates merged into one result per sample. Productive rearrangements sharing the V-gene family, CDR3 amino acid sequence and J-gene segment were defined as clonotypes. To compute clonality, the normalized Shannon entropy (Pielou evenness) of TCRB abundances was subtracted from 1. To estimate T cell density, the total number of templates was divided by the number of input cells, which was inferred from the amount of DNA input. Recon, run with its default parameters, was used to estimate overall repertoire diversity and clonality. A clonotype was considered tumor-enriched if its abundance in tumor exceeded 0.1% and was at least 32-fold higher than its abundance in normal breast. The clones in this table, taken by TCRdb from immuneACCESS, are in-frame only. Not every clone is retained; where verified, under half of the shortfall comes from an unresolved V gene, and the cause of the rest is unknown. The V and J calls and clone size come from that table; D and trimming were worked out from the DNA. The sample table records 55,000 to 70,000 clones; 75% to 90% of these occur just once. Approximately 4.8% of the sample comes from the top ten.

Specimen: blood. This TCR was recovered from a person in their 40s with breast cancer.

The nucleotide sequence is given as TGTGCCAGCAGTTCCAGGACGGGGACGGGTCAGCCCCAGCATTTT. This is translated as CASSSRTGTGQPQHF. The chain was built from TRBV2 and TRBJ1-5; TRBD1 is perhaps the D gene, given 5 matching bases. The CDR1 and CDR2 encoded by the germline V gene are SNHLY and FYNNEI. V is clipped by 5 bases and J by 6 bases, and the sequence between their germline boundaries is 17 bases long. The CDR3 numbers 15 residues from cysteine through phenylalanine. The CDR3 DNA has 45 bases and is translated from base 1.